Listed here are 18 T cell receptor beta chains from one sample, sequenced in a study of blood T cell repertoires in COVID-19. Here immunoSEQ multiplex PCR was the method, and the copy in TCRdb shows in-frame clones only, minus some. The table has 140,000 to 150,000 clones, 80% seen once. The specimen was peripheral blood. These receptors all stem from a man between 65 and 85 years old who had recovered from COVID-19.

The V and J genes are TRBV2 and TRBJ2-7; D is possibly TRBD2 (5 bases). Germline CDR1 SNHLY, CDR2 FYNNEI. V was cut by 6 bases and J by 6 bases, with 18 bases left in between. The CDR3 sequence is 14 residues long. In DNA, the CDR3 is TGTGCCAGCAGGGGAGACACCATCCAAGGCGAGCAGTACTTC. It yields the protein CASRGDTIQGEQYF.

V gene TRBV4-1 combines with J gene TRBJ2-7; a weak D match, TRBD2 (6 bases). The length of the CDR3 is 16 residues. Trimming pared 3 bases from V and 5 bases from J, leaving 20 bases between. Germline V gene lookup returns CDR1 MGHRA and CDR2 YSYEKL. The CDR3 loop reads CASSHPFFTGADEQYF. The CDR3 DNA reads as TGCGCCAGCAGCCATCCTTTTTTTACGGGAGCTGACGAGCAGTACTTC.

The CDR3 protein is CASSIAVLAGGPTDNEQFF. The CDR3 region has the DNA TGTGCCAGTAGTATAGCAGTACTAGCGGGAGGGCCAACAGATAATGAGCAGTTCTTC. V gene TRBV19 combines with J gene TRBJ2-1; 13 bases are a match to TRBD2. Losses at the gene ends were 1 base for V and 7 bases for J; bases not matched to a gene: 13. The germline gives CDR1 LNHDA, CDR2 SQIVND (reference sequence). The CDR3 consists of 19 residues. Supplemented by reference TRBV19 and TRBJ2-1, the full variable domain reads DGGITQSPKYLFRKEGQNVTLSCEQNLNHDAMYWYRQDPGQGLRLIYYSQIVNDFQKGDIAEGYSVSREKKESFPLTVTSAQKNPTAFYLCASSIAVLAGGPTDNEQFFGPGTRLTVL.

The chain is built from TRBV11-2 and TRBJ2-6, with 9 positions matching TRBD1. V lost 2 bases, J lost 0 bases, and 5 bases stayed unmatched. Germline V gene data show CDR1 as SGHAT and CDR2 as FQNNGV. CDR3 length: 18 residues. The CDR3 here is CASSLFGTGYSGANVLTF. CDR3 nucleotide sequence: TGTGCCAGCAGCTTATTTGGGACAGGGTACTCTGGGGCCAACGTCCTGACTTTC.

This chain connects TRBV5-6 to TRBJ2-7; D possibly corresponds to TRBD2 (5 bases). The V gene's germline CDR1 is SGHDT and CDR2 YYEEEE. V dropped 4 bases and J dropped 1 base, with 12 bases sitting between them. This CDR3 has 14 amino acids. The CDR3 here is CASSPELVSYEQYF. CDR3 nucleotides: TGTGCCAGCAGCCCGGAACTAGTATCCTACGAGCAGTACTTC. Based on the CDR3 plus reference TRBV5-6 and TRBJ2-7, the full variable domain is DAGVTQSPTHLIKTRGQQVTLRCSPKSGHDTVSWYQQALGQGPQFIFQYYEEEERQRGNFPDRFSGHQFPNYSSELNVNALLLGDSALYLCASSPELVSYEQYFGPGTRLTVT.

The chain has TRBV11-2 and TRBJ2-5; TRBD1 matches 8 bases. The germline gives CDR1 SGHAT, CDR2 FQNNGV. Trimming took 4 bases from V and 4 from J; bases not matched to a gene: 8. The CDR3 sequence is 15 residues long. The CDR3 spells CASSSEAGGGETQYF. In DNA, the CDR3 is TGTGCCAGCAGCTCAGAGGCAGGGGGCGGAGAGACCCAGTACTTC.

The chain employs TRBV7-9 and TRBJ2-7; 15 nucleotides match TRBD2. Germline CDR1 and CDR2: SEHNR and FQNEAQ (reference sequence). V lost 9 bases to trimming and J lost 5 bases; unmatched junction nucleotides: 11. The CDR3 extends over 16 amino acids. The CDR3 DNA reads TGTGCCAGTAGAAGGGGACTAGCGGGAGGCGTTAACGAGCAGTACTTC. Translating it yields CASRRGLAGGVNEQYF.

V and J are TRBV3-1 (or the pseudogene TRBV3-2) and TRBJ1-3, with a weak D call TRBD1 (5 bases). CDR1 is LGHDT and CDR2 is YNNKEL in the germline V gene (reference sequence). The ends were cut back, 10 bases at V and 6 bases at J, with 19 bases in the middle. This CDR3 region has 14 residues. The CDR3 loop reads CATSSVGAENTIYF. CDR3 coding DNA: TGTGCCACGAGCTCGGTAGGGGCGGAAAACACCATATATTTT.

CDR3 sequence: CASSQEAGRGGDTQYF. In nucleotides, the CDR3 is TGCGCCAGCAGCCAAGAGGCCGGGAGAGGAGGAGATACGCAGTATTTT. The gene calls are TRBV4-1 and TRBJ2-3, with D perhaps matching TRBD2 (6 bases). The CDR3 has 16 amino acids. Trimming pared 0 bases from V and 5 bases from J, leaving 15 bases between. Germline CDR1 and CDR2: MGHRA and YSYEKL.

V and J are TRBV29-1 and TRBJ2-7; 11 bases are a match to TRBD1. Germline assignment: CDR1 SQVTM and CDR2 ANQGSEA. The CDR3 has 13 residues. V shed 7 bases and J 0 bases; nucleotides not matched to a gene: 2. The CDR3 sequence is CSAGQGDSYEQYF. The CDR3 DNA is TGCAGCGCGGGACAGGGGGACTCCTACGAGCAGTACTTC.

This clone has just a few counts. The V call is TRBV6-5, the J call TRBJ2-2, with D tentatively TRBD2 (5 bases). Germline CDR1 MNHEY, CDR2 SVGAGI. The CDR3 sequence is 15 residues long. V lost 5 bases, J lost 6 bases, and 16 bases lay in between. The CDR3 is CASSPSPSLAGELFF. As DNA, the CDR3 is TGTGCCAGCAGTCCCTCCCCTAGCTTGGCCGGGGAGCTGTTTTTT.

The chain has TRBV27 and TRBJ1-2, with 10 bases fitting TRBD1. Trimming took 5 bases from V and 8 from J; bases not matched to a gene: 17. The length of the CDR3 is 17 residues. Germline CDR1 MNHEY, CDR2 SMNVEV (reference sequence). The CDR3 spells CASSPPLGQGVAEGYTF. The CDR3 region has the DNA TGTGCCAGCAGTCCCCCTCTAGGACAGGGGGTAGCCGAGGGCTACACCTTC.

The chain uses TRBV3-1 (or the pseudogene TRBV3-2) and TRBJ2-2; 8 bases agree with TRBD2. Germline CDR1 reads LGHDT; CDR2 reads YNNKEL (reference sequence). V lost 1 base and J lost 5; bases outside the gene matches: 15. This CDR3 has 19 amino acids. CDR3 loop: CASSQGPSGSLRGTGELFF. CDR3 coding DNA: TGTGCCAGCAGCCAAGGGCCTAGCGGGTCGCTCCGTGGAACCGGGGAGCTGTTTTTT.

The J gene is TRBJ1-3, the V gene TRBV19, with a weak D call TRBD1 (5 bases). The CDR3 loop spans 14 amino acids. V lost 5 bases, J lost 3 bases, and 11 bases lay in between. Germline V gives CDR1 LNHDA, CDR2 SQIVND (reference sequence). The DNA for the CDR3 is TGTGCCAGTAGTGATACAGGTCGTGGAAACACCATATATTTT. Its translation: CASSDTGRGNTIYF.

The J gene is TRBJ2-7, the V gene TRBV7-9, with D possibly being TRBD2 (6 bases). The CDR3 covers 14 residues. CDR1 SEHNR and CDR2 FQNEAQ come from the germline V gene (reference sequence). V was cut by 3 bases and J by 7 bases, with 16 bases left in between. Here the CDR3 DNA reads TGTGCCAGCAGCTTCGGGACTGCCAGTTTGGAGCAGTACTTC. This codes for CASSFGTASLEQYF.

The chain uses TRBV12-2 and TRBJ1-1. TRBV12-2 is listed as a pseudogene. The CDR3 spans 13 residues. The CDR3 reads CASRPTGRTEAFF. DNA of the CDR3: TGTGCAAGTCGCCCGACGGGGAGAACTGAAGCTTTCTTT.

V is TRBV7-2 and J is TRBJ2-2; TRBD2 matches 8 bases. V lost 4 bases and J lost 6; bases outside the gene matches: 7. The germline V gene encodes CDR1 SGHTA and CDR2 FQGNSA. The CDR3 extends over 15 amino acids. Written as DNA, the CDR3 is TGTGCCAGCAGCTCCGGACTAGCTGGAGCCGGGGAGCTGTTTTTT. Translation: CASSSGLAGAGELFF.

The chain recombines TRBV7-9 with TRBJ2-7, with 9 bases lining up with TRBD2. The trim removed 5 bases at V and 0 bases at J, leaving 11 bases unmatched. This CDR3 is built from 17 residues. The V gene's germline CDR1 is SEHNR and CDR2 FQNEAQ (reference sequence). The DNA of the CDR3 is TGTGCCAGCAGCCAAACCCCAACTAGCGGGCGCTCCTACGAGCAGTACTTC. It encodes CASSQTPTSGRSYEQYF.